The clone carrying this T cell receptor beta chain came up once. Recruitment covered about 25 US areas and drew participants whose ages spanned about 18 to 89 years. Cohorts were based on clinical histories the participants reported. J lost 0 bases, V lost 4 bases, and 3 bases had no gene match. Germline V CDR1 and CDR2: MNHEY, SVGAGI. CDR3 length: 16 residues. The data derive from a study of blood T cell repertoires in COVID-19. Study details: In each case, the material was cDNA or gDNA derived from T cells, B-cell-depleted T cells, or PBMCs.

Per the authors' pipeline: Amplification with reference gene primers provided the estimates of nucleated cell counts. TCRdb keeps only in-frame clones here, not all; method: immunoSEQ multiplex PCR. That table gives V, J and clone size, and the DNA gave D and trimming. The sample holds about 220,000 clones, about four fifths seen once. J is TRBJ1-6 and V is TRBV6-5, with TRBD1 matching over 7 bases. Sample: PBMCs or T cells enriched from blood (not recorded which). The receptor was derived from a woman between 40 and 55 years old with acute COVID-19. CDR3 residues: CASSSRTGSYNSPLHF. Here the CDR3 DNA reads TGTGCCAGCAGTTCCCGGACAGGCTCCTATAATTCACCCCTCCACTTT.